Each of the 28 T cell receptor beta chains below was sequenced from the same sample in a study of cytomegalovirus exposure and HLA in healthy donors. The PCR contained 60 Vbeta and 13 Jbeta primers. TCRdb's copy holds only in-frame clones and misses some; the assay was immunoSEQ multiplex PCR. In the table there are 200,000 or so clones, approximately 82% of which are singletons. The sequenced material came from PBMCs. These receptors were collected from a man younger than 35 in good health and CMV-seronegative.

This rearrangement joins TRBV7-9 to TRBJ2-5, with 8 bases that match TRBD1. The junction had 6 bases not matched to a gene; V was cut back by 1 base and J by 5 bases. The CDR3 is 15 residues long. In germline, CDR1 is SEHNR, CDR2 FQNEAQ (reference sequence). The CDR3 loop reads CASSLGTGRGETQYF. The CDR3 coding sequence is TGTGCCAGCAGCTTAGGGACAGGGAGAGGGGAGACCCAGTACTTC.

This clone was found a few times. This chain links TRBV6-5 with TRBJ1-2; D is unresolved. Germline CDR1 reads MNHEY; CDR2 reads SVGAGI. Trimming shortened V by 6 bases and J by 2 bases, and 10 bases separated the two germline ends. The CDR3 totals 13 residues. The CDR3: CASSLDTNYGYTF. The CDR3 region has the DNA TGTGCCAGCAGCCTCGACACGAACTATGGCTACACCTTC.

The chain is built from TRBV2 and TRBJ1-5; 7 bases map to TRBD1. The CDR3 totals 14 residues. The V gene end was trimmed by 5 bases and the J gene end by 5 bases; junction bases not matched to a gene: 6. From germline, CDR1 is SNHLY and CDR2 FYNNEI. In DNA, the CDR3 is TGTGCCAGCAGTAACACGGGACAGTATCAGCCCCAGCATTTT. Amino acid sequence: CASSNTGQYQPQHF.

CDR3 sequence (DNA): TGTGCCAGCAGCTTAGTCCGACAGGGGAAGAACGAGCAGTACTTC. Translation: CASSLVRQGKNEQYF. The V and J genes are TRBV11-2 and TRBJ2-7, with 8 bases fitting TRBD1. Per germline, CDR1 SGHAT and CDR2 FQNNGV. V gave up 1 base and J gave up 5 bases; unmatched junction bases: 7. The CDR3 sequence is 15 residues long.

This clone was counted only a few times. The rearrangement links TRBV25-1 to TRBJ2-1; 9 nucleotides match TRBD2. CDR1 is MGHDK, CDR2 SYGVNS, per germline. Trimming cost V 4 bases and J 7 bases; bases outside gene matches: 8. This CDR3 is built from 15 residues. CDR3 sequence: CASSGLSGSMNEQFF. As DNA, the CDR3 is TGTGCCAGCAGTGGCCTTAGCGGGAGTATGAATGAGCAGTTCTTC. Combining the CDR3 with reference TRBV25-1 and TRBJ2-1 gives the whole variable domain EADIYQTPRYLVIGTGKKITLECSQTMGHDKMYWYQQDPGMELHLIHYSYGVNSTEKGDLSSESTVSRIRTEHFPLTLESARPSHTSQYLCASSGLSGSMNEQFFGPGTRLTVL.

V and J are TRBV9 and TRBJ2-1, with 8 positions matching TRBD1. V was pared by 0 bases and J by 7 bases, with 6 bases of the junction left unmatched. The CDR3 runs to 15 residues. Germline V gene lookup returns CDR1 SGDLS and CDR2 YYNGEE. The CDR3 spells CASSVEGQGRNEQFF. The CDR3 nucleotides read TGTGCCAGCAGCGTAGAAGGACAGGGAAGGAATGAGCAGTTCTTC.

CDR3 nucleotide sequence: TGTGCCAGCAGCCTGGGACTAGCCCGGGAGTGGGTGCAGTATTTT. Protein: CASSLGLAREWVQYF. The V gene is TRBV2, the J gene TRBJ2-3; 9 bases align to TRBD2. Germline V gene lookup returns CDR1 SNHLY and CDR2 FYNNEI. The junction had 15 bases not matched to a gene; V was cut back by 6 bases and J by 11 bases. This CDR3 is built from 15 residues.

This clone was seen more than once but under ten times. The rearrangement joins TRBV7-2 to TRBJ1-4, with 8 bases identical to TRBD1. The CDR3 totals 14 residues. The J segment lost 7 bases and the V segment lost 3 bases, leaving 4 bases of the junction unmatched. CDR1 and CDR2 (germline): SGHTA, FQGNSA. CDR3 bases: TGTGCCAGCAGCTTTACAGGGGGGGTTGAAAAACTGTTTTTT. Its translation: CASSFTGGVEKLFF.

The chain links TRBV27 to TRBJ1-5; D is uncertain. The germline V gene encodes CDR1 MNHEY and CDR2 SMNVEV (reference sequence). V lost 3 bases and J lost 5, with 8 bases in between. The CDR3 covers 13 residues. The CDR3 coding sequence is TGTGCCAGCAGTTTCTCCCTCTATCAGCCCCAGCATTTT. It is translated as CASSFSLYQPQHF.

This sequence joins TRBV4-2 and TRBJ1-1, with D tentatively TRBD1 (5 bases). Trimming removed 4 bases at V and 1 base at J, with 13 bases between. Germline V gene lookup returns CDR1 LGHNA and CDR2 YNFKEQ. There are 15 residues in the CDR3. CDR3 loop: CASSPSGGTNTEAFF. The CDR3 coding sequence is TGTGCCAGCAGCCCTTCGGGAGGGACGAACACTGAAGCTTTCTTT.

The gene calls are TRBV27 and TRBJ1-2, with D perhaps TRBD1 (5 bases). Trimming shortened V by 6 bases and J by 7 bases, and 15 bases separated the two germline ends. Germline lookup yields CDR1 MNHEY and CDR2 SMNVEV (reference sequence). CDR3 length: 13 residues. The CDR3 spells CASSPGVQAGYTF. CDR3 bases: TGTGCCAGCAGCCCGGGGGTCCAGGCTGGCTACACCTTC.

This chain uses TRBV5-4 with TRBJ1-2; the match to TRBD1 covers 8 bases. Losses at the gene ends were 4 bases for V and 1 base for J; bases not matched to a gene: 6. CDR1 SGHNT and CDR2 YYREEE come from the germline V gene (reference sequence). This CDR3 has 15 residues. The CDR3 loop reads CASSLDRVINYGYTF. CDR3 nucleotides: TGTGCCAGCAGCCTGGACAGGGTGATTAACTATGGCTACACCTTC.

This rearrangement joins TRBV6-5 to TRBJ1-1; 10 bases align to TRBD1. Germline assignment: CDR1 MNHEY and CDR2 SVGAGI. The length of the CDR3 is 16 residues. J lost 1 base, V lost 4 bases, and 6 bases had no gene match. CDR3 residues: CASSSWDRGQNTEAFF. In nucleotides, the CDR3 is TGTGCCAGCAGTTCCTGGGACAGGGGACAGAACACTGAAGCTTTCTTT.

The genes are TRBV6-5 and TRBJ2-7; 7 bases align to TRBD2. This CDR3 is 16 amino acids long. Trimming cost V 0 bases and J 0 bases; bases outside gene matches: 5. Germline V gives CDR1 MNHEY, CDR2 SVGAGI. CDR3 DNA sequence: TGTGCCAGCAGTTACTCCGGGGGGAACCCCTCCTACGAGCAGTACTTC. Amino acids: CASSYSGGNPSYEQYF.

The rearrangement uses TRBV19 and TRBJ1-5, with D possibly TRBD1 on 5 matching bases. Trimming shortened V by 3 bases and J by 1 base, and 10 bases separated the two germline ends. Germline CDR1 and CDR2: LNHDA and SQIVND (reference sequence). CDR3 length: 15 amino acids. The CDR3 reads CASSMSQGSNQPQHF. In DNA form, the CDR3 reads TGTGCCAGTAGTATGTCCCAGGGAAGCAATCAGCCCCAGCATTTT.

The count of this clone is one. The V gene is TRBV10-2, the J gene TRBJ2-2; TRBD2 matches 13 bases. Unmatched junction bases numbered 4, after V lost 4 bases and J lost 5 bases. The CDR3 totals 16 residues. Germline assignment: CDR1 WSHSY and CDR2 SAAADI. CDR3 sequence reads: CASSAGTSGTTGELFF. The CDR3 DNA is TGCGCCAGCAGTGCCGGGACTAGCGGGACGACCGGGGAGCTGTTTTTT.

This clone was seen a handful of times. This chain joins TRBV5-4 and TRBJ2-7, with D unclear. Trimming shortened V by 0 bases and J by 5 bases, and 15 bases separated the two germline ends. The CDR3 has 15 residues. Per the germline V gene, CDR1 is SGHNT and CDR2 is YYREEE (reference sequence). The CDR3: CASSLESTPFNEQYF. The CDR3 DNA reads TGTGCCAGCAGCTTGGAGAGCACCCCTTTCAACGAGCAGTACTTC.

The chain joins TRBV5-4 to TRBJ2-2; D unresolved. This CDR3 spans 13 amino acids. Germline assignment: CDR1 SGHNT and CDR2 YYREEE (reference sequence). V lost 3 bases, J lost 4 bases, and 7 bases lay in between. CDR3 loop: CASSSPSTGELFF. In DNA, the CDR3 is TGTGCCAGCAGCTCCCCCTCCACCGGGGAGCTGTTTTTT.

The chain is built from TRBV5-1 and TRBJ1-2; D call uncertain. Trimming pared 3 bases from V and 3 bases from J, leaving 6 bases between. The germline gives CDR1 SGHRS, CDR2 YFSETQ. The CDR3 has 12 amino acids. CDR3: CASSSLDYGYTF. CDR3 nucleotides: TGCGCCAGCAGCTCCCTCGACTATGGCTACACCTTC.

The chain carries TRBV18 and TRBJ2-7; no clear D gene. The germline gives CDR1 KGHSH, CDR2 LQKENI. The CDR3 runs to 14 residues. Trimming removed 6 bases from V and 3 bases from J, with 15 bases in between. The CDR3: CASSAAGSYYEQYF. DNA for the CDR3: TGTGCCAGCTCGGCTGCCGGGTCCTACTACGAGCAGTACTTC.

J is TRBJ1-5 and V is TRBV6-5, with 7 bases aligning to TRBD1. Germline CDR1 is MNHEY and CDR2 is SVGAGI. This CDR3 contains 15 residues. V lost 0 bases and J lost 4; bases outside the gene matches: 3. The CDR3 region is CASSYSSQGNQPQHF. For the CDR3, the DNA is TGTGCCAGCAGTTACTCTTCACAGGGGAATCAGCCCCAGCATTTT.

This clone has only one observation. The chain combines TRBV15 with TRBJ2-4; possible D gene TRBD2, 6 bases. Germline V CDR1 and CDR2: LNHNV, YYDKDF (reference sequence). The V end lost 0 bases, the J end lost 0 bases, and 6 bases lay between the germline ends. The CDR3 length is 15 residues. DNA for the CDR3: TGTGCCACCAGCAGAGAAGCGGGAGCCAAAAACATTCAGTACTTC. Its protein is CATSREAGAKNIQYF.

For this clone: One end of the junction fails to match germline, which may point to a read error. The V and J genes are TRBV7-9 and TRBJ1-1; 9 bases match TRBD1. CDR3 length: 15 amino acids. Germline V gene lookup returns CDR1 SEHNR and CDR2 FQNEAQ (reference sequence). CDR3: CSSSLRTGVNTEAFF. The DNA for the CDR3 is TGTTCCAGCAGCCTTCGGACAGGGGTGAACACTGAAGCTTTCTTT. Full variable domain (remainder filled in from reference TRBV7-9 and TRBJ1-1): DTGVSQNPRHKITKRGQNVTFRCDPISEHNRLYWYRQTLGQGPEFLTYFQNEAQLEKSRLLSDRFSAERPKGSFSTLEIQRTEQGDSAMYLCSSSLRTGVNTEAFFGQGTRLTVV.

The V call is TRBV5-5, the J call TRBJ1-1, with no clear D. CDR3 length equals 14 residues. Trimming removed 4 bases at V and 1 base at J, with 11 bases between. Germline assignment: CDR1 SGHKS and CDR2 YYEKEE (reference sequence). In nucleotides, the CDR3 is TGTGCCAGCAGCGGCCCCCCGGGGAACACTGAAGCTTTCTTT. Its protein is CASSGPPGNTEAFF.

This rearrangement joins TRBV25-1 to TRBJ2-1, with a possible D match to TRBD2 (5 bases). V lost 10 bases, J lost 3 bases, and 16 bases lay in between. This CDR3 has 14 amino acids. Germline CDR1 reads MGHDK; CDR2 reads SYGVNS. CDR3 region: CATVGEWGYNEQFF. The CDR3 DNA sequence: TGTGCCACCGTCGGGGAGTGGGGCTACAATGAGCAGTTCTTC.

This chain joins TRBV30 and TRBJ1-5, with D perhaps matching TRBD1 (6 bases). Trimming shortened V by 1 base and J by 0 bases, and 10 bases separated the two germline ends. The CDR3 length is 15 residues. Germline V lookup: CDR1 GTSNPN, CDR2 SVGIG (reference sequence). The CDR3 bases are TGTGCCTGGAGTGAGGGGGTTGGTAGCAATCAGCCCCAGCATTTT. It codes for CAWSEGVGSNQPQHF.

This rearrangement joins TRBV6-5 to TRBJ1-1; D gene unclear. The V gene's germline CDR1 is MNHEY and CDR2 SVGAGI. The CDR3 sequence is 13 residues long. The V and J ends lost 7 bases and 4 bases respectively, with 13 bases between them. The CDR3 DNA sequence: TGTGCCAGCACGGGGTTTCGGGGCACTGAAGCTTTCTTT. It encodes CASTGFRGTEAFF.

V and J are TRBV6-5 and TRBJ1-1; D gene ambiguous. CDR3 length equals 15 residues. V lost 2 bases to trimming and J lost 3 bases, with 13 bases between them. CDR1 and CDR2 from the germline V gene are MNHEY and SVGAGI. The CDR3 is CASSYRRIPDTEAFF. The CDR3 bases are TGTGCCAGCAGTTACCGGCGGATCCCAGACACTGAAGCTTTCTTT.